This T cell receptor beta chain originates from a study of cytomegalovirus exposure and HLA in healthy donors. Study-level points and caveats: In vitro assays verified that three CMV-associated chains recognized CMV antigens specifically.

This CDR3 region has 15 residues. Germline lookup yields CDR1 MGHDK and CDR2 SYGVNS. Losses at the gene ends were 3 bases for V and 4 bases for J; bases not matched to a gene: 7. Researchers ran the PCR with 60 Vbeta and 13 Jbeta primers. Clones were sequenced by immunoSEQ multiplex PCR, and TCRdb holds only the in-frame ones, with some missing. This table has 200,000 to 250,000 clones, more than 75% appearing once. Notes on this clone: The antigen is unknown.

The chain is built from TRBV25-1 and TRBJ1-2; the match to TRBD1 covers 8 bases. The sequence came from a woman aged 40 to 50 in good health and CMV-seronegative. Sequencing was performed on PBMCs. CDR3 nucleotide sequence: TGTGCCAGCAGTGAGGGGTCAGGGGGCGGCTATGGCTACACCTTC. As protein: CASSEGSGGGYGYTF.